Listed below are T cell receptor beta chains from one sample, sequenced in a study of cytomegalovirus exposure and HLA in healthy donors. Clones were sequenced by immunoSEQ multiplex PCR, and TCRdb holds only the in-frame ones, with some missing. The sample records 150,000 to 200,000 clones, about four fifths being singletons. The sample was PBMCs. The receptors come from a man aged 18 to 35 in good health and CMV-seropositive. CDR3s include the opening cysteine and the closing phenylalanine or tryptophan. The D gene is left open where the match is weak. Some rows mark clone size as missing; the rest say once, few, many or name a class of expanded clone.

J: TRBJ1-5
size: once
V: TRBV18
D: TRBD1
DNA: TGTGCCAGCGCGGACAGGGGTGATCAGCCCCAGCATTTT
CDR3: CASADRGDQPQHF

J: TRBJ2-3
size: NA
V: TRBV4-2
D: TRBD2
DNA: TGTGCCAGCAGCACCTCGGGAGGGGACACAGATACGCAGTATTTT
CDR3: CASSTSGGDTDTQYF

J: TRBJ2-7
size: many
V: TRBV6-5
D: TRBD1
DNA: TGTGCCAGCAGTTACTTCAGGGGGCGAGCCTACGAGCAGTACTTC
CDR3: CASSYFRGRAYEQYF

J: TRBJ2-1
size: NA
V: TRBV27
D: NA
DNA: TGTGCCACCAGCCCAACGGGGTCCGTATACAATGAGCAGTTCTTC
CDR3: CATSPTGSVYNEQFF

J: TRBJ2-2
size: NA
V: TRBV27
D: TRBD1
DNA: TGTGCCAGCAGTCCCAGGGGGCGCACCGGGGAGCTGTTTTTT
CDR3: CASSPRGRTGELFF

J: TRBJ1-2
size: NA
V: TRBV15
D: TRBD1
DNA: TGTGCCACCAGCCCTTTGACAGGGGGTAATGGCTACACCTTC
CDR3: CATSPLTGGNGYTF

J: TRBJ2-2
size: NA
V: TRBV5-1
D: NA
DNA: TGCGCCAGCAGCTTGTTAAGCGGCACCGGGGAGCTGTTTTTT
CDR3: CASSLLSGTGELFF

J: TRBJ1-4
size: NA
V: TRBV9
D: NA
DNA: TGTGCCAGCAGCGTAGGTTCAGGGCCTGCAACTAATGAAAAACTGTTTTTT
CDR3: CASSVGSGPATNEKLFF

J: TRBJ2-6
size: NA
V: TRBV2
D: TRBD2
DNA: TGTGCCAGCAGTGAGACTAGCGGGAGGTTTGGGGCCAACGTCCTGACTTTC
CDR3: CASSETSGRFGANVLTF

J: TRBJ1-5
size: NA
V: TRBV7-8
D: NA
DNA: TGTGCCAGCAGCTTCGAAGGGGGGGGGAATCAGCCCCAGCATTTT
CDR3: CASSFEGGGNQPQHF

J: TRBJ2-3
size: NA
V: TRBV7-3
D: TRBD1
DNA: TGTGCCAGCAGCCTTACAGGGGCAGATACGCAGTATTTT
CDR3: CASSLTGADTQYF

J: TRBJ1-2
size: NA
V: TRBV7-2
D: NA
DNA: TGTGCCAGCAGCTTAGCAGGGAGTGGGGGCTACACCTTC
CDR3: CASSLAGSGGYTF